Listed here are 21 T cell receptor beta chains from one sample, sequenced in a study of T cell responses to AZD1222 COVID-19 vaccine (dated by TCRdb to 2020 to 2023). The method behind the library was the immunoSEQ multiplex PCR assay. The immuneACCESS repertoire file appears here via TCRdb, limited to in-frame rearrangements. These files lack a portion of the clones; in checked studies, under half of the deficit traces to unresolved V genes, and the cause of the others is not known. The sample table holds 100,000 to 150,000 clones, of which approximately 90% were seen once. The ten largest clonotypes hold under 2% of the sample. The label giving this sample's time point can be read as: baseline before first vaccination. The sample here was peripheral blood, taken on day 0 of AZD1222 vaccination. The receptors originated from an adult in good health.

In its sample, this clone was seen once. The genes are TRBV30 and TRBJ2-7; 11 nucleotides line up with TRBD2. Germline assignment: CDR1 GTSNPN and CDR2 SVGIG (reference sequence). This CDR3 is built from 15 residues. After removal of 5 bases from V and 2 bases from J, the junction contained 8 bases not matched to a gene. CDR3 loop: CAWQQGLAETYEQYF. CDR3 sequence (DNA): TGTGCCTGGCAACAGGGACTAGCGGAAACCTACGAGCAGTACTTC.

The V gene is TRBV19, the J gene TRBJ1-4, with D perhaps matching TRBD1 (5 bases). Deletions cut 5 bases from V and 8 bases from J, with 15 bases between. Germline assignment: CDR1 LNHDA and CDR2 SQIVND (reference sequence). This CDR3 region has 14 residues. CDR3 nucleotides: TGTGCCAGTAGTCGGGCAGGGTATGACGAAAAACTGTTTTTT. As protein: CASSRAGYDEKLFF.

This clone occurred once. The chain recombines TRBV5-1 with TRBJ2-3; 14 bases map to TRBD2. This CDR3 has 18 residues. V dropped 4 bases and J dropped 4; count of bases not matched to a gene: 11. The germline V gene has CDR1 SGHRS and CDR2 YFSETQ. The CDR3 reads CASSEPGLAGDVADTQYF. In nucleotides, the CDR3 is TGCGCCAGCAGCGAGCCGGGACTAGCGGGGGATGTGGCAGATACGCAGTATTTT.

The chain uses TRBV7-6 and TRBJ1-2; 7 bases are a match to TRBD1. The V segment lost 0 bases and the J segment 8 bases; nucleotides outside the gene matches: 3. The germline CDR1 and CDR2 sequences are SGHVS and FNYEAQ. This CDR3 contains 13 residues. The CDR3 DNA is TGTGCCAGCAGCTTAGCCCAGGGGGGGGGCTACACCTTC. Residues: CASSLAQGGGYTF.

This sequence joins TRBV5-8 and TRBJ1-5; 12 bases are shared with TRBD1. Trimming at V came to 5 bases and at J to 7 bases, leaving 10 bases not matched to a gene. The CDR3 covers 16 residues. Germline loops: CDR1 SGHTS, CDR2 YDEGEE. In DNA form, the CDR3 reads TGTGCCAGCAGTTTCGGGACAGGGGGCTTTCGACAGCCCCAGCATTTT. The encoded protein is CASSFGTGGFRQPQHF.

A single count supports this clone. The chain employs TRBV21-1 and TRBJ1-5; TRBD1, as called in the table, went unchecked against the DNA. TRBV21-1 is recorded as a pseudogene. CDR3 size: 18 residues. For the CDR3, the DNA is TGTGCCAGCAGCAAAGGGACAGGGGCCCTGCAGAGCAATCAGCCCCAGCATTTT. It translates to CASSKGTGALQSNQPQHF.

This clone was observed once. This chain connects TRBV7-2 to TRBJ1-1, with a weak D call TRBD1 (5 bases). The V end was cut by 5 bases, the J end by 6 bases, with 19 bases between. The CDR3 is 15 residues long. CDR1 SGHTA and CDR2 FQGNSA come from the germline V gene. CDR3 in amino acids: CASSRPYQGVPEAFF. CDR3 coding DNA: TGTGCCAGCAGCCGCCCTTATCAGGGCGTCCCTGAAGCTTTCTTT. The full variable domain, in which reference TRBV7-2 and TRBJ1-1 provide the parts outside the CDR3, is GAGVSQSPSNKVTEKGKDVELRCDPISGHTALYWYRQSLGQGLEFLIYFQGNSAPDKSGLPSDRFSAERTGGSVSTLTIQRTQQEDSAVYLCASSRPYQGVPEAFFGQGTRLTVV.

This chain uses TRBV7-8 with TRBJ1-2; 8 nucleotides line up with TRBD1. V was pared by 5 bases and J by 7 bases, with 6 bases of the junction left unmatched. The CDR3 has 13 residues. Per germline, CDR1 SGHVS and CDR2 FQNEAQ. CDR3 bases: TGTGCCAGCAGCCCGACAGGGGTGAGTGGCTACACCTTC. It encodes CASSPTGVSGYTF.

This clone was seen more than once but under ten times. This chain uses TRBV14 with TRBJ2-7; D remains unclear. CDR3 size: 13 residues. Trimming removed 0 bases at V and 4 bases at J, with 7 bases between. The germline CDR1 and CDR2 sequences are SGHDN and FVKESK. CDR3 region: CASSQDSGYEQYF. The CDR3 coding sequence is TGTGCCAGCAGCCAAGATTCAGGTTACGAGCAGTACTTC.

This chain joins TRBV27 and TRBJ1-6, with 7 bases aligning to TRBD1. Trimming took 9 bases from V and 0 from J; bases not matched to a gene: 5. CDR3 length: 15 residues. Germline CDR1 reads MNHEY; CDR2 reads SMNVEV (reference sequence). The DNA of the CDR3 is TGTGCCAGAAATGACAGGGACTCCTATAATTCACCCCTCCACTTT. This sequence encodes CARNDRDSYNSPLHF.

This rearrangement joins TRBV11-2 to TRBJ1-1; D not certain. V gave up 1 base and J gave up 1 base, with 7 bases separating them. Germline-derived CDR1 and CDR2 are SGHAT and FQNNGV. The CDR3 runs to 14 residues. CDR3 residues: CASSLGWANTEAFF. DNA of the CDR3: TGTGCCAGCAGCTTAGGTTGGGCGAACACTGAAGCTTTCTTT.

This chain joins TRBV10-3 and TRBJ1-2, with a tentative D call TRBD1 (5 bases). V shed 6 bases and J shed 3 bases, with 11 bases lying between them. The CDR3 is made up of 13 amino acids. Germline CDR1 is ENHRY and CDR2 is SYGVKD. The CDR3 region is CAISTGGDYGYTF. Written as DNA, the CDR3 is TGTGCCATCAGCACTGGGGGTGACTATGGCTACACCTTC.

This clone was observed a single time. This sequence joins TRBV7-2 and TRBJ1-2, with no clear D. Trimming pared 1 base from V and 8 bases from J, leaving 11 bases between. Germline V CDR1 and CDR2: SGHTA, FQGNSA. The CDR3 extends over 13 amino acids. The CDR3 sequence is CASSLEGLGGYTF. CDR3 nucleotide sequence: TGTGCCAGCAGCTTAGAGGGTCTCGGAGGCTACACCTTC.

This chain uses TRBV5-5 with TRBJ1-1; D gene uncertain. V lost 2 bases, J lost 3 bases, and 11 bases lay in between. This CDR3 comprises 14 residues. Germline values: CDR1 SGHKS, CDR2 YYEKEE (reference sequence). CDR3 sequence reads: CASSFQNWDTEAFF. Here the CDR3 DNA reads TGTGCCAGCAGCTTTCAAAATTGGGACACTGAAGCTTTCTTT.

The chain employs TRBV5-4 and TRBJ2-1; tentatively, D is TRBD2 (6 bases). Germline V CDR1 and CDR2: SGHNT, YYREEE (reference sequence). The CDR3 totals 15 residues. V was clipped by 4 bases and J by 1 base, with 12 bases between them. This chain's CDR3 is CASSTKRASYNEQFF. As DNA, the CDR3 is TGTGCCAGCAGCACAAAGCGGGCTTCCTACAATGAGCAGTTCTTC.

This clone has just one count. The V and J genes are TRBV7-3 and TRBJ1-1; TRBD1 aligns across 9 bases. CDR3 length: 15 amino acids. Trimming cost V 0 bases and J 6 bases; bases outside gene matches: 5. Looked up from germline, CDR1 is SGHTA and CDR2 is FQGTGA. CDR3 region: CASSLTGTGRAEAFF. In DNA, the CDR3 is TGTGCCAGCAGCTTAACAGGGACAGGGAGGGCTGAAGCTTTCTTT.

V usage is TRBV19 and J usage is TRBJ1-2, with 9 bases fitting TRBD1. Trimming took 6 bases from V and 4 from J; bases not matched to a gene: 3. CDR1 is LNHDA and CDR2 is SQIVND in the germline V gene (reference sequence). The CDR3 has 13 amino acids. CDR3 region: CASRPTGGYGYTF. CDR3 in DNA: TGTGCCAGTAGGCCGACAGGGGGCTATGGCTACACCTTC.

The genes are TRBV6-5 and TRBJ2-7; a weak D match, TRBD1 (7 bases). With 2 bases removed from V and 6 bases from J, the gap between germline ends came to 17 bases. Germline V lookup: CDR1 MNHEY, CDR2 SVGAGI. The CDR3 runs 15 residues. This chain's CDR3 is CASSYTGQGGAEQYF. CDR3 sequence (DNA): TGTGCCAGCAGTTACACGGGGCAGGGGGGAGCCGAGCAGTACTTC.

The chain couples TRBV10-3 to TRBJ2-3; the match to TRBD1 covers 8 bases. The CDR3 is made up of 16 amino acids. CDR1 ENHRY and CDR2 SYGVKD come from the germline V gene. V shed 0 bases, J shed 3 bases, and the junction held 5 bases outside the gene matches. CDR3 coding DNA: TGTGCCATCAGTGAGTCCCCTGGACAGGGAACAGATACGCAGTATTTT. This translates into CAISESPGQGTDTQYF.

The chain couples TRBV11-1 to TRBJ2-1; TRBD2 matches at 13 bases. CDR3 length: 15 residues. Per germline, CDR1 SGHAT and CDR2 FQDESV (reference sequence). V dropped 1 base and J dropped 9; count of bases not matched to a gene: 3. CDR3 sequence reads: CASSLGRLAGGEQFF. The CDR3 nucleotides are TGTGCCAGCAGCTTAGGGCGACTAGCGGGAGGTGAGCAGTTCTTC. Full variable domain (rest looked up from reference TRBV11-1 and TRBJ2-1): EAEVAQSPRYKITEKSQAVAFWCDPISGHATLYWYRQILGQGPELLVQFQDESVVDDSQLPKDRFSAERLKGVDSTLKIQPAELGDSAMYLCASSLGRLAGGEQFFGPGTRLTVL.

The CDR3 is CASSPPDRGLSGYTF. CDR3 DNA sequence: TGTGCCAGCAGCCCTCCGGACAGGGGGCTTAGCGGCTACACCTTC. J is TRBJ1-2 and V is TRBV2; 11 bases match TRBD1. V trimming: 6 bases; J trimming: 8 bases; junction bases outside the gene matches: 11. Germline CDR1 SNHLY, CDR2 FYNNEI. The CDR3 length is 15 residues.